These 15 T cell receptor beta chains were all obtained from the same sample, sequenced in a study of blood T cells in healthy people across ages. Alongside a J-beta primer mix, a sample-barcoded 5' primer served in a second PCR lasting roughly 6 to 11 cycles. Each CDR3 protein gets one entry after TCRdb re-called the 5' RACE reads with MiXCR. The table has approximately 730,000 distinct CDR3 sequences, around half seen once. Sequenced sample: blood. These receptors were collected from a man older than 75 in good health.

V usage is TRBV4-1 and J usage is TRBJ2-7, with 8 bases fitting TRBD2. This CDR3 contains 18 residues. From germline, CDR1 is MGHRA and CDR2 YSYEKL. V lost 4 bases and J lost 3; bases outside the gene matches: 17. The CDR3 is CASSLISALAGSVYEQYF. The CDR3 DNA is TGCGCCAGCAGCCTAATTTCCGCGCTAGCGGGTTCCGTCTACGAGCAGTACTTC.

The CDR3 DNA sequence: TGTGCCAGCAGCCACCAAGCCGCAGGGGCCGGGGGGACCCAGTACTTC. Residues: CASSHQAAGAGGTQYF. V gene TRBV3-1 combines with J gene TRBJ2-7; D tentatively reads TRBD1 or TRBD2 (6 bases each). The assigned J gene may be wrong: the sequence end matches TRBJ2-5 better. The CDR3 consists of 16 residues. The germline CDR1 and CDR2 sequences are LGHDT and YNNKEL (reference sequence).

The chain is built from TRBV12-3 or TRBV12-4 and TRBJ2-4, with D perhaps assigned TRBD1 or TRBD2 (5 bases each). V was shortened by 11 bases and J by 0 bases, with 17 bases between the two germline ends. The CDR3 covers 15 residues. The CDR3 DNA sequence: TGTGCCTCAACGGGGCAGGCGGGAGCCAAAAACATTCAGTACTTC. It encodes CASTGQAGAKNIQYF.

The chain employs TRBV3-1 and TRBJ2-3; no clear D. CDR3 size: 13 residues. Germline-derived CDR1 and CDR2 are LGHDT and YNNKEL (reference sequence). The V end lost 5 bases, the J end lost 14 bases, and 20 bases lay between the germline ends. In nucleotides, the CDR3 is TGTGCCAGCAGCTCGCGGCCGCACAGAGACGCGTATTTT. Translated, it gives CASSSRPHRDAYF.

This chain joins TRBV29-1 and TRBJ2-5; unclear D gene. The J call may be incorrect, as the DNA end agrees better with TRBJ2-7. The germline gives CDR1 SQVTM, CDR2 ANQGSEA. The length of the CDR3 is 13 residues. The DNA for the CDR3 is TGCAGCGTGAAGGGTGTCGCTGGCTACGAGCAGTACTTC. Protein: CSVKGVAGYEQYF.

CDR3 amino acids: CASSPTSVDEQFF. The DNA of the CDR3 is TGTGCCAGCAGCCCGACTAGCGTGGATGAGCAGTTCTTC. V gene TRBV4-2 combines with J gene TRBJ2-1; TRBD2 matches at 8 bases. Germline assignment: CDR1 LGHNA and CDR2 YNFKEQ. The CDR3 sequence is 13 residues long. With V trimmed by 4 bases and J by 8 bases, 4 bases remained unmatched.

Remarks on this clonotype: Possible read error: a much larger clone is one base away. The chain recombines TRBV4-3 with TRBJ2-5; 7 bases line up with TRBD1. CDR3 length: 16 residues. V shed 1 base, J shed 11 bases, and the junction held 16 bases outside the gene matches. Germline V gene sequence: CDR1 LGHNA, CDR2 YSLEER. In nucleotides, the CDR3 is TGCGCCAGCAGCCAAGGTTCGACAGGGATCTACAATGAGCAGTACTTC. It encodes CASSQGSTGIYNEQYF.

This clonotype was observed a handful of times. This sequence joins TRBV21-1 and TRBJ2-7; the D call in the table, TRBD2, was not verified against the DNA. TRBV21-1 is reported as a pseudogene. The CDR3 covers 17 residues. This chain's CDR3 is CASSLPRGLAENYEQYF. As DNA, the CDR3 is TGTGCCAGCAGCCTCCCTCGGGGACTAGCGGAGAACTACGAGCAGTACTTC.

The genes are TRBV10-3 and TRBJ2-1; 9 bases are shared with TRBD1. Germline CDR1 ENHRY, CDR2 SYGVKD. The CDR3 runs to 15 residues. Losses at the gene ends were 6 bases for V and 7 bases for J; bases not matched to a gene: 10. The CDR3 DNA is TGTGCCATCAGCCTAACAGGGGGCGCGTCGAATGAGCAGTTCTTC. Protein sequence: CAISLTGGASNEQFF.

The chain couples TRBV2 to TRBJ1-4; tentative D call: TRBD1 (6 bases). V was shortened by 6 bases and J by 0 bases, with 11 bases between the two germline ends. This CDR3 contains 15 residues. Per the germline V gene, CDR1 is SNHLY and CDR2 is FYNNEI. CDR3 loop: CASRLTGTTNEKLFF. The DNA of the CDR3 is TGTGCCAGCAGATTGACAGGAACAACTAATGAAAAACTGTTTTTT.

The DNA of the CDR3 is TGTGCCAGCAGCGGTTCCGGGACAGTTAATTCACCCCTCCACTTT. Its translation is CASSGSGTVNSPLHF. This chain joins TRBV3-1 and TRBJ1-6; TRBD1 aligns across 7 bases. The J segment lost 6 bases and the V segment lost 5 bases, leaving 7 bases of the junction unmatched. Per the germline V gene, CDR1 is LGHDT and CDR2 is YNNKEL (reference sequence). The CDR3 length is 15 residues.

This clonotype was picked up a small number of times. The CDR3 loop reads CASSLWGSQETQYF. The CDR3 DNA is TGTGCCAGCAGTTTATGGGGCAGCCAAGAGACCCAGTACTTC. The V call is TRBV27, the J call TRBJ2-7; D perhaps matches TRBD1 (5 bases). The better agreement between TRBJ2-5 and the DNA end casts doubt on the J call. CDR1 and CDR2 from the germline V gene are MNHEY and SMNVEV (reference sequence). The CDR3 spans 14 residues.

The chain carries TRBV11-1 and TRBJ2-1, with 9 bases identical to TRBD2. The junction had 13 bases not matched to a gene; V was cut back by 1 base and J by 6 bases. The germline V gene has CDR1 SGHAT and CDR2 FQDESV (reference sequence). This CDR3 region has 18 residues. CDR3 region: CASSLESRAGGQANEQFF. The CDR3 DNA reads as TGTGCCAGCAGCTTAGAAAGTCGAGCGGGAGGCCAGGCCAATGAGCAGTTCTTC.

This clonotype was seen only a few times. The V and J genes are TRBV29-1 and TRBJ2-7; 9 nucleotides match TRBD1. The trim removed 4 bases at V and 2 bases at J, leaving 21 bases unmatched. Germline V gene lookup returns CDR1 SQVTM and CDR2 ANQGSEA. The CDR3 length is 19 residues. CDR3 nucleotide sequence: TGCAGCGTTGCCCTTGGGTATCGTTCGGGGACAGGGAGCGCCTACGAGCAGTACTTC. This encodes CSVALGYRSGTGSAYEQYF.

The chain carries TRBV5-1 and TRBJ2-5, with 14 bases lining up with TRBD2. V lost 3 bases to trimming and J lost 5 bases; unmatched junction nucleotides: 3. Germline V lookup: CDR1 SGHRS, CDR2 YFSETQ. The CDR3 covers 15 residues. This chain's CDR3 is CASSWGLAGAETQYF. The CDR3 coding sequence is TGCGCCAGCAGCTGGGGACTAGCGGGAGCGGAGACCCAGTACTTC.